Here is one TCR beta chain with its context. The target antigen is unknown. The sample comes from a study of cytomegalovirus exposure and HLA in healthy donors. Study-wide results and caveats: For TCR beta chains, V- and J-gene trimming was later linked to a missense DCLRE1C variant. Three chains linked to CMV were shown in vitro to be specific for CMV antigens. Later examination showed HLA-associated TCR beta chains had greater clonal expansion than equally common others.

Researchers ran the PCR with 60 Vbeta and 13 Jbeta primers. In the original processing: In a later analysis, of roughly 73 million unique beta chains, 9 million to 11 million appeared in at least two donors. Assay used: immunoSEQ multiplex PCR; TCRdb lists only in-frame clones, some missing. The D gene and trimming were derived from the DNA, and the V and J assignments and clone size from that table. The sample yields 100,000 or so clones, less than 80% seen once. The sequencing sample was made of PBMCs. The clonotype comes from a woman aged 40 to 50 in good health and CMV-seronegative.

The CDR3 DNA sequence: TGTGCCAGCAGCTATGGGACAGCCAACTATGGCTACACCTTC. Protein product: CASSYGTANYGYTF. The chain joins TRBV7-2 to TRBJ1-2, with 7 bases matching TRBD1. The CDR3 length is 14 residues. Germline CDR1 is SGHTA and CDR2 is FQGNSA. The trim removed 4 bases at V and 2 bases at J, leaving 4 bases unmatched.